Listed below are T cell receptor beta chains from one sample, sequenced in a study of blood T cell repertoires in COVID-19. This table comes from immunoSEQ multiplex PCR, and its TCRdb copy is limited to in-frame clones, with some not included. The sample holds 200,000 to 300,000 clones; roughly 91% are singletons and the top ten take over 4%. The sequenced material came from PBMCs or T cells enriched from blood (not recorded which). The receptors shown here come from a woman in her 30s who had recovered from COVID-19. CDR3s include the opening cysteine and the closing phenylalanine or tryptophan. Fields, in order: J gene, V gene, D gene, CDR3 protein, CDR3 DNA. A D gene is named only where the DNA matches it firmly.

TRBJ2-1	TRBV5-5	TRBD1	CASSLRDREPTEQFF	TGTGCCAGCAGCCTACGGGACAGGGAACCGACCGAGCAGTTCTTC
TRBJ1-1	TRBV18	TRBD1	CASSLRQGSDGTEAFF	TGTGCCAGCTCACTCAGACAGGGATCGGACGGTACTGAAGCTTTCTTT
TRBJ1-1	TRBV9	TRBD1	CASSVVGTGYTEAFF	TGTGCCAGCAGCGTAGTGGGGACAGGGTACACTGAAGCTTTCTTT
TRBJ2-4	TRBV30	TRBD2	CAWTPGLAGVGDIQYF	TGTGCCTGGACCCCGGGACTAGCGGGAGTGGGGGACATTCAGTACTTC
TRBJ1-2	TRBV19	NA	CASTPRSSYGYTF	TGTGCCAGTACCCCTAGGTCGAGCTATGGCTACACCTTC
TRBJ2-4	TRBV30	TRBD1	CAWSTRTGPSYF	TGTGCCTGGAGTACCCGGACAGGGCCCTCGTACTTC
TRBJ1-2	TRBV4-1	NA	CASSPRGGGPVGYGYTF	TGCGCCAGCAGCCCTCGCGGGGGGGGTCCTGTGGGCTATGGCTACACCTTC
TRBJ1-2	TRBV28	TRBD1	CASRATGGTYGYTF	TGTGCCAGCAGAGCGACAGGGGGCACCTATGGCTACACCTTC
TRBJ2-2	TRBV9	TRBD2	CASSSRRGGIANTGELFF	TGTGCCAGCAGCTCCCGACGGGGGGGGATCGCGAACACCGGGGAGCTGTTTTTT
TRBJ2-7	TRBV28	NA	CASGGAGYEQYF	TGTGCCAGCGGGGGGGCCGGCTACGAGCAGTACTTC
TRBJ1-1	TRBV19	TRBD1	CASSILSGQAEAFF	TGTGCCAGTAGTATTCTCTCAGGACAGGCGGAAGCTTTCTTT
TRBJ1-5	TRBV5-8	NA	CASSLAGFSNQPQHF	TGTGCCAGCAGCTTGGCCGGGTTTAGCAATCAGCCCCAGCATTTT
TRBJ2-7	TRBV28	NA	CASNTYLSLGRSYEQYF	TGTGCCAGCAACACCTACTTGTCCTTGGGGCGCTCCTACGAGCAGTACTTC
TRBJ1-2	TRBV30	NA	CACPLKELVYGYTF	TGTGCCTGTCCACTGAAAGAGCTGGTCTATGGCTACACCTTC
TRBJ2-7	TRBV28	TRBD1	CASSSYDRVSYEQYF	TGTGCCAGCAGTTCCTATGACAGGGTTTCCTACGAGCAGTACTTC
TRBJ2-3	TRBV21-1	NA	CASGPQEREGDCTDTQYF	TGTGCCAGCGGTCCGCAGGAGCGGGAGGGCGACTGCACAGATACGCAGTATTTT
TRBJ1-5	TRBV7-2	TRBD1	CASSPGQGSNQPQHF	TGTGCCAGCAGCCCGGGACAGGGTAGCAATCAGCCCCAGCATTTT
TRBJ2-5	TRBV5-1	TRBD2	CASSLGLAGVWETQYF	TGCGCCAGCAGCCTCGGACTAGCGGGAGTCTGGGAGACCCAGTACTTC
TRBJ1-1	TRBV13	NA	CASSFGQGWVEAFF	TGTGCCAGCAGCTTCGGCCAGGGGTGGGTTGAAGCTTTCTTT
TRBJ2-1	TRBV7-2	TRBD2	CASSSGDYPKEQFF	TGTGCCAGCAGCTCTGGGGACTACCCCAAGGAACAGTTCTTC
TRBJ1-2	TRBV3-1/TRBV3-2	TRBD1	CASSQGQSNYGYTF	TGTGCCAGCAGCCAGGGACAGTCTAACTATGGCTACACCTTC
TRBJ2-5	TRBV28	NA	CASISRGETQYF	TGTGCCAGCATCTCTAGGGGGGAGACCCAGTACTTC
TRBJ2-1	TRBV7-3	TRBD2	CASSPGLAGVIPKQFF	TGTGCCAGCAGCCCGGGACTAGCGGGAGTAATTCCAAAGCAGTTCTTC
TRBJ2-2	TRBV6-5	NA	CASSPVYGELFF	TGTGCCAGCAGTCCGGTTTACGGGGAGCTGTTTTTT
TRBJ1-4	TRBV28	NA	CASSVGGGRSNEKLFF	TGTGCCAGCAGTGTAGGGGGGGGCCGAAGTAATGAAAAACTGTTTTTT
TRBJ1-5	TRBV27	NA	CASGQRFNQPQHF	TGTGCCAGCGGACAGCGATTCAATCAGCCCCAGCATTTT
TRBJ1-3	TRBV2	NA	CASSAGFSGNTIYF	TGTGCCAGCAGTGCAGGGTTCTCTGGAAACACCATATATTTT